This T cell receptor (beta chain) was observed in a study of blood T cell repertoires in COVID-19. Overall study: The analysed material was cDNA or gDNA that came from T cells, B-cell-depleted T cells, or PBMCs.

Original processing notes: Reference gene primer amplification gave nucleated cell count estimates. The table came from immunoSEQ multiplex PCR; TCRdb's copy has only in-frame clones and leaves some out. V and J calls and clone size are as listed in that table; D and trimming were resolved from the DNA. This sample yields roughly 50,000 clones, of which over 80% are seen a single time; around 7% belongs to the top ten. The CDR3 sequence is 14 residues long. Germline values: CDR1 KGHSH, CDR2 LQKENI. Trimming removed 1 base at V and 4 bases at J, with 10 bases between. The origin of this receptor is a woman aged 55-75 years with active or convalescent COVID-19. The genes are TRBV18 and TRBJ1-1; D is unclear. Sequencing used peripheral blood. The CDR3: CASSPLNQATEAFF. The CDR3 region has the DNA TGTGCCAGCTCACCACTAAATCAAGCCACTGAAGCTTTCTTT.